This T cell receptor (beta chain) was found in a study of OX40 agonist ivuxolimab in advanced cancers. Turning to the study itself: A diagnosis of hepatocellular carcinoma, melanoma, renal cell or head and neck cancer was present in dose-escalation patients. Broader study findings: Both CD4+ and CD8+ T cell populations in blood had undergone clonal expansion by week 6 at 0.1 to 3.0 mg/kg.

The germline V gene encodes CDR1 MNHNY and CDR2 SVGAGI (reference sequence). The V segment lost 6 bases and the J segment 6 bases; nucleotides outside the gene matches: 14. CDR3 size: 16 residues. About this clone itself: As yet, its antigen is unknown.

The repertoire was sequenced with immunoSEQ multiplex PCR; TCRdb's copy has only in-frame clones and lacks some. This table holds approximately 74,000 clones, over 70% found once. This receptor was identified in an adult with an advanced solid tumor such as melanoma, head and neck, liver or kidney cancer. This material consisted of CD4+ or CD8+ T cells sorted from blood, taken in a trial of the OX40 agonist ivuxolimab. V usage is TRBV6-6 and J usage is TRBJ1-1; 9 positions match TRBD1. The CDR3 here is CASSPRDRAAGAEAFF. In DNA, the CDR3 is TGTGCCAGCAGCCCTCGGGACAGGGCGGCCGGGGCTGAAGCTTTCTTT.